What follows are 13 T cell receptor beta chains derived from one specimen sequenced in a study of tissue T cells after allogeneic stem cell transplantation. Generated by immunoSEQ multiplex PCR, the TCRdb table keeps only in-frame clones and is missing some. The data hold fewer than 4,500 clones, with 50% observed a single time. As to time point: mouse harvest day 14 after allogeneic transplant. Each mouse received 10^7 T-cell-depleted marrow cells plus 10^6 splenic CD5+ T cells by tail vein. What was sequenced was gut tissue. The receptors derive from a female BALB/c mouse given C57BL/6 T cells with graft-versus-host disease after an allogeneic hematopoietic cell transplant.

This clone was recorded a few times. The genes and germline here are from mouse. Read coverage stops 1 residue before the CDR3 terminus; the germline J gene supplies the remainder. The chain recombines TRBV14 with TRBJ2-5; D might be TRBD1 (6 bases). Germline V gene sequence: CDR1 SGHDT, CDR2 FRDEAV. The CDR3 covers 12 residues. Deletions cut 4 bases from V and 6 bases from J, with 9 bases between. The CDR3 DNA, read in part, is TGTGCCAGCAGTCAGGGGAGGGACACCCAGTAC. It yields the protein CASSQGRDTQY. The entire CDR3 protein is CASSQGRDTQYF.

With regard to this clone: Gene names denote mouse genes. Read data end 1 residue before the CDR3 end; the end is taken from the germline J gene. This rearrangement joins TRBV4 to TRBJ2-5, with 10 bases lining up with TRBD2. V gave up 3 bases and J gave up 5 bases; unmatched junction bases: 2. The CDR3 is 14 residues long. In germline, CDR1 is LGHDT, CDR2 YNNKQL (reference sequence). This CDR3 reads CASSYLGGLDTQYF. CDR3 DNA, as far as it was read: TGTGCCAGCAGCTATCTGGGGGGGCTAGACACCCAGTAC.

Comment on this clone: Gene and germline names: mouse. CDR3 DNA (partial): TGTGCCAGCAGTCTGTCTAAGGGGGCAAACACCGGGCAGCTCTAC. As protein: CASSLSKGANTGQLY. The complete CDR3 protein is CASSLSKGANTGQLYF. The J gene is TRBJ2-2, the V gene TRBV26; possible D gene TRBD1, 6 bases. The CDR3 end is not reached by the read, which stops 1 residue before it; the germline J gene fills it in. The CDR3 covers 16 residues. CDR1 KGHPV and CDR2 FQNQEV come from the germline V gene (reference sequence). The V and J ends lost 0 bases and 0 bases respectively, with 8 bases between them.

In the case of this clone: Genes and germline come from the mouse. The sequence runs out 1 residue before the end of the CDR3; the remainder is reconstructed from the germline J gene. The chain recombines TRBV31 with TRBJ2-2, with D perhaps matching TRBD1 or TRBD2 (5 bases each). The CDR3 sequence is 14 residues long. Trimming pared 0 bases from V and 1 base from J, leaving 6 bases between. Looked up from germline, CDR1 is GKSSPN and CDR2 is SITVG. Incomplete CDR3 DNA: TGTGCCTGGAGTCTGGGGGAAAACACCGGGCAGCTCTAC. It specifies CAWSLGENTGQLY. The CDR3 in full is CAWSLGENTGQLYF. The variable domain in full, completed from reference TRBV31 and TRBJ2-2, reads AQTIHQWPVAEIKAVGSPLSLGCTIKGKSSPNLYWYWQATGGTLQQLFYSITVGQVESVVQLNLSASRPKDDQFILSTEKLLLSHSGFYLCAWSLGENTGQLYFGEGSKLTVL.

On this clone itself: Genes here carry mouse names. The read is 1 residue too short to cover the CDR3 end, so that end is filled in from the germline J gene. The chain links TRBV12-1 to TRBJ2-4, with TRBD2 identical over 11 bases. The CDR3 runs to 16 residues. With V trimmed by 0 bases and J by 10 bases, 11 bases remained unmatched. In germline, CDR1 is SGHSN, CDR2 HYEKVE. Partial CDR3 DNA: TGTGCCAGCTCTCTCGACCTGGGACTGGGGGCGGACGCCTTGTAC. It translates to CASSLDLGLGADALY. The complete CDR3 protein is CASSLDLGLGADALYF.

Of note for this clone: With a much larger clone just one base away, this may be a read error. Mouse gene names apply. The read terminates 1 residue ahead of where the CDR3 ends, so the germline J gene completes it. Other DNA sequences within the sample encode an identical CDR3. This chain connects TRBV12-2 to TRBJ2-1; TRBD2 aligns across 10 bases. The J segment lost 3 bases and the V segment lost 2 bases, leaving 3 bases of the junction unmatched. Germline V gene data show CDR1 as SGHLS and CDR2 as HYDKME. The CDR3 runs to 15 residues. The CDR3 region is CASSRTGGFYAEQFF. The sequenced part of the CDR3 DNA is TGTGCCAGCTCTCGGACTGGGGGATTCTATGCTGAGCAGTTC.

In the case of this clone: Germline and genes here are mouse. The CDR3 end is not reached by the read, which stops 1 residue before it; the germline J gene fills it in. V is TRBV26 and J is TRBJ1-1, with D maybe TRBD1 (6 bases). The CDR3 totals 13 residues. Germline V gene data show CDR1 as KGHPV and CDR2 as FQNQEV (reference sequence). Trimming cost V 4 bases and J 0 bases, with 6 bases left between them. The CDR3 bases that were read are TGTGCCAGCAGTCGGACAGCAAACACAGAAGTCTTC. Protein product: CASSRTANTEVF. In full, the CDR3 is CASSRTANTEVFF.

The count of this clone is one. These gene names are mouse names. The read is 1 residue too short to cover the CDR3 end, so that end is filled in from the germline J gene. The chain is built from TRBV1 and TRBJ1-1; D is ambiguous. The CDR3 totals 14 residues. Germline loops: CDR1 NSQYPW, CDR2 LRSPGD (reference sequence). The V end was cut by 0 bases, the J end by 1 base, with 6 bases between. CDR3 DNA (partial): TGCACCTGCAGTGCAGAAGCAGTAAACACAGAAGTCTTC. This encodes CTCSAEAVNTEVF. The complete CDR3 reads CTCSAEAVNTEVFF. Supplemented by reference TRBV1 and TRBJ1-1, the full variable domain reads VTLLEQNPRWRLVPRGQAVNLRCILKNSQYPWMSWYQQDLQKQLQWLFTLRSPGDKEVKSLPGADYLATRVTDTELRLQVANMSQGRTLYCTCSAEAVNTEVFFGKGTRLTVV.

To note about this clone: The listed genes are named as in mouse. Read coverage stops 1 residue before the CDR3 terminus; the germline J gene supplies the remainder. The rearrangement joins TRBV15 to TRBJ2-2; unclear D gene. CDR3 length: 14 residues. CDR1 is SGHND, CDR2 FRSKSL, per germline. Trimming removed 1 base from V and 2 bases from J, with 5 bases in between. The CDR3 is CASSLGTNTGQLYF. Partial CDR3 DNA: TGTGCCAGCAGTTTAGGGACCAACACCGGGCAGCTCTAC.

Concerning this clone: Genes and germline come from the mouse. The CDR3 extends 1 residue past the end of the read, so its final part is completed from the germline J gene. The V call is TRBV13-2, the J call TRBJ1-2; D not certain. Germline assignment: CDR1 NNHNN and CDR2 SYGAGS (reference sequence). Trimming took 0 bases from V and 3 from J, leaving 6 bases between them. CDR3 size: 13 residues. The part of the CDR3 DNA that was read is TGTGCCAGCGGTGATGGGGGAGACTCCGACTACACC. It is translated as CASGDGGDSDYT. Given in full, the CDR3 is CASGDGGDSDYTF.

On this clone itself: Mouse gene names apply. This CDR3 is CASSAGTGGSQNTLYF. The CDR3 bases that were read are TGTGCCAGCAGTGCCGGGACTGGGGGTAGTCAAAACACCTTGTAC. The chain employs TRBV13-3 and TRBJ2-4; 11 nucleotides agree with TRBD2. The read finishes 1 residue shy of the CDR3 end, and the germline J gene is used to complete it. There are 16 residues in the CDR3. After removal of 3 bases from V and 0 bases from J, the junction contained 3 bases not matched to a gene. CDR1 NNHDY and CDR2 SYVADS come from the germline V gene.

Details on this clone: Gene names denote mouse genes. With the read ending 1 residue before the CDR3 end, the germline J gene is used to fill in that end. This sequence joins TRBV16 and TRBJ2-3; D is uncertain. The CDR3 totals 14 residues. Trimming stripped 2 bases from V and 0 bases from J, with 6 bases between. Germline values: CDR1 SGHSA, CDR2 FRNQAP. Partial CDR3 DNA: TGTGCAAGCAGCTTAACAACTAGTGCAGAAACGCTGTAT. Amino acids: CASSLTTSAETLY. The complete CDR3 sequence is CASSLTTSAETLYF.

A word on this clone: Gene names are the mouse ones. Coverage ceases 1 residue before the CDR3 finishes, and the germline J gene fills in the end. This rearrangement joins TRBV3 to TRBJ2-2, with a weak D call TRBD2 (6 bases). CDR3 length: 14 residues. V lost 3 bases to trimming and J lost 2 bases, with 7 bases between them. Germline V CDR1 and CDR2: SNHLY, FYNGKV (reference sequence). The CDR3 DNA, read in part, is TGTGCCAGCAGCTTGGGACTTAACACCGGGCAGCTCTAC. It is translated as CASSLGLNTGQLY. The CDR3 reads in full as CASSLGLNTGQLYF.